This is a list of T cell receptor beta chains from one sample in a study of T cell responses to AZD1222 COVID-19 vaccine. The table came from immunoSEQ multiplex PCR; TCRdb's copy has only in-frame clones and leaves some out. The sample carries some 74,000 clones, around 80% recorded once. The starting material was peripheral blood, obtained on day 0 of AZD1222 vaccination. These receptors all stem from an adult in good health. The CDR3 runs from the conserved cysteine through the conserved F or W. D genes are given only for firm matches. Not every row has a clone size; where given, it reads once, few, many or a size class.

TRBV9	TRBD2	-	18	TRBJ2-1	TGTGCCAGCAGCGTAGAGGCTGTAGCGGGAGTTACCTACAATGAGCAGTTCTTC	CASSVEAVAGVTYNEQFF
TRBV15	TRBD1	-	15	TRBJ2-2	TGTGCCACCAGCATAGGGACAGGGACCACCGGGGAGCTGTTTTTT	CATSIGTGTTGELFF
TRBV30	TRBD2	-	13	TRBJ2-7	TGTGCCTGGAGTGAGGGACTAGTTGGCGAGCAGTACTTC	CAWSEGLVGEQYF
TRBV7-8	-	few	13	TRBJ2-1	TGTGCCAGCAGCTTGCTGTTGGGGAATGAGCAGTTCTTC	CASSLLLGNEQFF
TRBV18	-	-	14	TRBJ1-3	TGTGCCAGCTCACCTGCTGGAGTAGGAAACACCATATATTTT	CASSPAGVGNTIYF
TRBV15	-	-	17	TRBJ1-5	TGTGCCACCAGCAGAGAAGGGGGGGGGCATGGCAATCAGCCCCAGCATTTT	CATSREGGGHGNQPQHF
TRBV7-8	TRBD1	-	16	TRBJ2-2	TGTGCCAGCAGCTTGAGGGACAGGGGCGGCACCGGGGAGCTGTTTTTT	CASSLRDRGGTGELFF
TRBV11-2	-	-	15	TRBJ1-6	TGTGCCAGCAGCTTAGAGTGGAGAGAGAATTCACCCCTCCACTTT	CASSLEWRENSPLHF
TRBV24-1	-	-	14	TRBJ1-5	TGTGCCACCAGTGATTCACAGGGTCGTCAGCCCCAGCATTTT	CATSDSQGRQPQHF
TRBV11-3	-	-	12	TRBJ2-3	TGTGCCAGCAGCTTTAGGGGAGATACGCAGTATTTT	CASSFRGDTQYF
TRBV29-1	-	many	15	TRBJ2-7	TGCAGCGCCATACATCCGGGACACACAATCTACGAGCAGTACTTC	CSAIHPGHTIYEQYF
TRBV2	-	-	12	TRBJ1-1	TGTGCCAGCAGTGATCAGAACACTGAAGCTTTCTTT	CASSDQNTEAFF
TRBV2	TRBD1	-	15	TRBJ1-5	TGTGCCAGCAGTGGGTCAGGGGGCGCCTATCAGCCCCAGCATTTT	CASSGSGGAYQPQHF
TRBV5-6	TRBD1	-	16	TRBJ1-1	TGTGCCAGCAGCTTAATTCCGGACAGGCGGGACACTGAAGCTTTCTTT	CASSLIPDRRDTEAFF
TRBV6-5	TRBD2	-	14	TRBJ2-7	TGTGCCAGCAGTCTAGCGGGAGGAAAGAACGAGCAGTACTTC	CASSLAGGKNEQYF
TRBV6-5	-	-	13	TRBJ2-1	TGTGCCAGCTCAAGCCGGGGGAACAATGAGCAGTTCTTC	CASSSRGNNEQFF
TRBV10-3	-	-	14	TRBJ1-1	TGTGCCATCAGTCTCGAGGGTGGGATTGCTGAAGCTTTCTTT	CAISLEGGIAEAFF
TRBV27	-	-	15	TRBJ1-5	TGTGCCACCAAATCGCAGGGGCGCCGGGGTCAGCCCCAGCATTTT	CATKSQGRRGQPQHF
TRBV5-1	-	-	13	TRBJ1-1	TGCGCCAGCAGCTTGGACAACTCGGAAGAAGCTTTCTTT	CASSLDNSEEAFF
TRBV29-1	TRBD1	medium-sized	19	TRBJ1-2	TGCAGCGTTGAAGGGTTAGTCGTAGGACAGGGGTTTAACTCCTATGGCTACACCTTC	CSVEGLVVGQGFNSYGYTF
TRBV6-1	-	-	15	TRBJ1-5	TGTGCCAGCAGTGAGGCAGACTTCGGCAATCAGCCCCAGCATTTT	CASSEADFGNQPQHF
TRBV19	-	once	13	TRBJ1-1	TGTGCCAGTACCCGAGGACCAAGAACTGAAGCTTTCTTT	CASTRGPRTEAFF
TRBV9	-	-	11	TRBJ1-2	TGTGCCAGCAGCGTATTTGGAGGCTACACCTTC	CASSVFGGYTF
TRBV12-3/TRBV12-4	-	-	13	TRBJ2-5	TGTGCCAGCAGCCTCGACCTTCAAGAGACCCAGTACTTC	CASSLDLQETQYF
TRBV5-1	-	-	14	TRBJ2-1	TGCGCCAGCAGCTTGTCGGCAGATTACAATGAGCAGTTCTTC	CASSLSADYNEQFF
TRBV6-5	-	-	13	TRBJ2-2	TGTGCCAGCACGTTTAGGCCCACCGGGGAGCTGTTTTTT	CASTFRPTGELFF
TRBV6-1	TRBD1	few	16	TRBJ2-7	TGTGCCAGCAGTGAATCAGCCGGGACAGGGCAGGACGAGCAGTACTTC	CASSESAGTGQDEQYF
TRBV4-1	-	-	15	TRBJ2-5	TGCGCCAGCAGCCGCGGACCCCTCTCGGAGGGGACCCAGTACTTC	CASSRGPLSEGTQYF
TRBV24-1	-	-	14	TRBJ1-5	TGTGCCACAAGATCCGGGGAGCCAGGACAGCCCCAGCATTTT	CATRSGEPGQPQHF
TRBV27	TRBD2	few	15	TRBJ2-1	TGTGCCAGCAGTTTATCCGGGGGGGCCTACAATGAGCAGTTCTTC	CASSLSGGAYNEQFF
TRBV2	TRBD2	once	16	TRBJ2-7	TGTGCCAGCAGTGACCATTCTTCGGGGGGAGGCTACGAGCAGTACTTC	CASSDHSSGGGYEQYF
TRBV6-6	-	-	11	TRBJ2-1	TGTGCCAGCGGTAGAGTGGATGAGCAGTTCTTC	CASGRVDEQFF
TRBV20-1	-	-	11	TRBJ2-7	TGCAGTGCCTCACGATCCTACGAGCAGTACTTC	CSASRSYEQYF
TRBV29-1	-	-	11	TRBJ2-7	TGCAGCGTTGTAGTCGCCTACGAGCAGTACTTC	CSVVVAYEQYF
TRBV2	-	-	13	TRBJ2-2	TGTGCCAGTCATAGTTTCGGCACCGGGGAGCTGTTTTTT	CASHSFGTGELFF
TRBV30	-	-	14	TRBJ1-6	TGTGCCTGGAGTGTCGGGCAGGGGACTTCACCCCTCCACTTT	CAWSVGQGTSPLHF
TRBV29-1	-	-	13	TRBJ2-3	TGCAGCGTTGAGGGACTTAGCACAGATACGCAGTATTTT	CSVEGLSTDTQYF
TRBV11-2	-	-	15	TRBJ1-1	TGTGCCAGCAGCTTTGGCGGGTCCGGGAACACTGAAGCTTTCTTT	CASSFGGSGNTEAFF
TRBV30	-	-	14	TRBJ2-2	TGTGCCTGGTGTGCTTACTTGAACACCGGGGAGCTGTTTTTT	CAWCAYLNTGELFF
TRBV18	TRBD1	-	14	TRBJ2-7	TGTGCCAGCTCACCCAGGGACAGGGTCTATGAGCAGTACTTC	CASSPRDRVYEQYF
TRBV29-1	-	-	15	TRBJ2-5	TGCAGCGTTGAAGAGCCTCGGGGAAACTTGGAGACCCAGTACTTC	CSVEEPRGNLETQYF
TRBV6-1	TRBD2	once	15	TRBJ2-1	TGTGCCAGCAGTGAAGAGGGAGGGAGGTACAATGAGCAGTTCTTC	CASSEEGGRYNEQFF
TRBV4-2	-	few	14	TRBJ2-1	TGTGCCAGCAGCCAAGCCTTCCGAGACGCTGAGCAGTTCTTC	CASSQAFRDAEQFF
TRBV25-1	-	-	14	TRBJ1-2	TGTGCCAGCAGTGAAAACAGGGATAGGGTCGGCTACACCTTC	CASSENRDRVGYTF
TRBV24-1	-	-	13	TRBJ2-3	TGTGCCACCAGTGACGGGGCCACAGATACGCAGTATTTT	CATSDGATDTQYF
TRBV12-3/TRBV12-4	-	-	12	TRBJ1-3	TGTGCCAGCAGTCGTTCTGGAAACACCATATATTTT	CASSRSGNTIYF
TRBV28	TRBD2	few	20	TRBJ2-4	TGTGCCAGCAGCCCCGCCCGGGGACTAGCGGGGGGGCGGACCAAAAACATTCAGTACTTC	CASSPARGLAGGRTKNIQYF
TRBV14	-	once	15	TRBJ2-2	TGTGCCAGCAGCCTCCGGGCCAAGGGTAGTCGGGAGCTGTTTTTT	CASSLRAKGSRELFF
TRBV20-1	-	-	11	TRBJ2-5	TGCAGTGCTATAGCTTTTGAGACCCAGTACTTC	CSAIAFETQYF
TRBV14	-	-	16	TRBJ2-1	TGTGCCAGCAGCCAAGATCTCGGGGTGGTGGGGAATGAGCAGTTCTTC	CASSQDLGVVGNEQFF
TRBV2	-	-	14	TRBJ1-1	TGTGCCAGCGAGACAGCCCTTAGGAACACTGAAGCTTTCTTT	CASETALRNTEAFF
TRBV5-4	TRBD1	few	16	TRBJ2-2	TGTGCCAGCAGCTTGATCGGCCAGGGGGACACCGGGGAGCTGTTTTTT	CASSLIGQGDTGELFF
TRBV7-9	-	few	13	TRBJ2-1	TGTGCCAGCAGCCCCGGACGACACAATGAGCAGTTCTTC	CASSPGRHNEQFF
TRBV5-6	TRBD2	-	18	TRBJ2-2	TGTGCCAGCAGCTTGGGATTGTCGCGGGGGGCAGGCACCGGGGAGCTGTTTTTT	CASSLGLSRGAGTGELFF
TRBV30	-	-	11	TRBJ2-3	TGTGCCTGGTCCCTAGCTCAGACGCAGTATTTT	CAWSLAQTQYF
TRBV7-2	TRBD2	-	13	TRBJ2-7	TGTGCCGAGATAGGGCGGGAGGGGTACGAGCAGTACTTC	CAEIGREGYEQYF
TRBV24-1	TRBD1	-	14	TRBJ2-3	TGTGCCACCAGGGGACAGGCAGGTACAGATACGCAGTATTTT	CATRGQAGTDTQYF
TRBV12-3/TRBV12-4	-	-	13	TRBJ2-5	TGTGCCAGCAGTTCCCTAGTGGGGGAGACCCAGTACTTC	CASSSLVGETQYF
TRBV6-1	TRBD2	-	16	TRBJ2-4	TGTGCCAGCAGTGAAGGGGCTAGCGGGAAGGGAAACATTCAGTACTTC	CASSEGASGKGNIQYF